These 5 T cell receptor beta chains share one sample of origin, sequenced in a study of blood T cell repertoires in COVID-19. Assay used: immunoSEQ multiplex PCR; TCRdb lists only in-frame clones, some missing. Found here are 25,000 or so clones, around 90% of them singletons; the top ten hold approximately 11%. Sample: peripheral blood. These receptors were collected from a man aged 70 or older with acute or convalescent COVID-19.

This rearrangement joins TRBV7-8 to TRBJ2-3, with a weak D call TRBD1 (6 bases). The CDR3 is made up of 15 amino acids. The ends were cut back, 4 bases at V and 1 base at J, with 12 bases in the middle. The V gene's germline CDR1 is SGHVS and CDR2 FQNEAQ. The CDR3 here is CASSYLQGRTDTQYF. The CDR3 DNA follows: TGTGCCAGCAGCTACCTACAGGGACGCACAGATACGCAGTATTTT.

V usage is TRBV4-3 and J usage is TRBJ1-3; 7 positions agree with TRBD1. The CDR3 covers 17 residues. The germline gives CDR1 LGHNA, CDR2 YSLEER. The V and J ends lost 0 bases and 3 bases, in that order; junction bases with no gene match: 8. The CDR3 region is CASSQDLGQTVGNTIYF. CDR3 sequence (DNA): TGCGCCAGCAGCCAAGATCTGGGACAGACCGTTGGAAACACCATATATTTT.

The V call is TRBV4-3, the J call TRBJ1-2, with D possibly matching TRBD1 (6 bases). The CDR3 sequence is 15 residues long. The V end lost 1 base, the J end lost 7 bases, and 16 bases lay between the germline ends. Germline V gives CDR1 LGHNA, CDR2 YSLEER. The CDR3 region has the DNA TGCGCCAGCAGCCAAGTTGCGGACAGCCTCGGTGGCTACACCTTC. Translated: CASSQVADSLGGYTF.

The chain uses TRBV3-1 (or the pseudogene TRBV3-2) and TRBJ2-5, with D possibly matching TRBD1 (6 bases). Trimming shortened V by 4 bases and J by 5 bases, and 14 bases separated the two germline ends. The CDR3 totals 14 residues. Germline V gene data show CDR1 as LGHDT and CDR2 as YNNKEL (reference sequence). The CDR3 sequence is CASSPLGARETQYF. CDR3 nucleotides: TGTGCCAGCAGCCCCCTGGGGGCTAGGGAGACCCAGTACTTC.

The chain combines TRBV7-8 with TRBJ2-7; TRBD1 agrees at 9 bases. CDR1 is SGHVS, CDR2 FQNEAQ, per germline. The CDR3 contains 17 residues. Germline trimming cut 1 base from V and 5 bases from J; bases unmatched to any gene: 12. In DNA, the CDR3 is TGTGCCAGCAGCTTAGGGCAGTCTGGGACAGGGTATGACGAGCAGTACTTC. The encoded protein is CASSLGQSGTGYDEQYF.